This T cell receptor (beta chain) was retrieved from a study of TIL therapy for anti-PD-1-resistant metastatic lung cancer. About the research overall: Most patients had lung adenocarcinoma; a handful of tumors were EGFR-mutant, two ALK-rearranged; half smoked currently or formerly. Tumors carried a median 1.5 non-synonymous mutations per megabase.

The CDR3 is 15 residues long. V shed 4 bases, J shed 2 bases, and the junction held 5 bases outside the gene matches. Looked up from germline, CDR1 is MNHEY and CDR2 is SMNVEV (reference sequence). Sequencing used immunoSEQ v3. Survey-level samples got 2 million to 2.5 million read pairs; deep-level samples got about 4.5-6.5 million. The method was immunoSEQ multiplex PCR; TCRdb's version includes in-frame clones alone and lacks a portion of them. The table records tens of thousands of clones, 74% of them present only once. The time point is: pre-treatment sample, taken before nivolumab and TIL therapy. Patients were adults with stage 4 NSCLC.

The specimen comprised blood, sampled at baseline. This chain links TRBV27 with TRBJ2-3; TRBD1 aligns across 8 bases. The receptor was derived from a woman aged 30-85 years with non-small cell lung cancer. The CDR3 region is CASSYGQGPTDTQYF. CDR3 in DNA: TGTGCCAGCAGTTACGGACAGGGACCCACAGATACGCAGTATTTT.